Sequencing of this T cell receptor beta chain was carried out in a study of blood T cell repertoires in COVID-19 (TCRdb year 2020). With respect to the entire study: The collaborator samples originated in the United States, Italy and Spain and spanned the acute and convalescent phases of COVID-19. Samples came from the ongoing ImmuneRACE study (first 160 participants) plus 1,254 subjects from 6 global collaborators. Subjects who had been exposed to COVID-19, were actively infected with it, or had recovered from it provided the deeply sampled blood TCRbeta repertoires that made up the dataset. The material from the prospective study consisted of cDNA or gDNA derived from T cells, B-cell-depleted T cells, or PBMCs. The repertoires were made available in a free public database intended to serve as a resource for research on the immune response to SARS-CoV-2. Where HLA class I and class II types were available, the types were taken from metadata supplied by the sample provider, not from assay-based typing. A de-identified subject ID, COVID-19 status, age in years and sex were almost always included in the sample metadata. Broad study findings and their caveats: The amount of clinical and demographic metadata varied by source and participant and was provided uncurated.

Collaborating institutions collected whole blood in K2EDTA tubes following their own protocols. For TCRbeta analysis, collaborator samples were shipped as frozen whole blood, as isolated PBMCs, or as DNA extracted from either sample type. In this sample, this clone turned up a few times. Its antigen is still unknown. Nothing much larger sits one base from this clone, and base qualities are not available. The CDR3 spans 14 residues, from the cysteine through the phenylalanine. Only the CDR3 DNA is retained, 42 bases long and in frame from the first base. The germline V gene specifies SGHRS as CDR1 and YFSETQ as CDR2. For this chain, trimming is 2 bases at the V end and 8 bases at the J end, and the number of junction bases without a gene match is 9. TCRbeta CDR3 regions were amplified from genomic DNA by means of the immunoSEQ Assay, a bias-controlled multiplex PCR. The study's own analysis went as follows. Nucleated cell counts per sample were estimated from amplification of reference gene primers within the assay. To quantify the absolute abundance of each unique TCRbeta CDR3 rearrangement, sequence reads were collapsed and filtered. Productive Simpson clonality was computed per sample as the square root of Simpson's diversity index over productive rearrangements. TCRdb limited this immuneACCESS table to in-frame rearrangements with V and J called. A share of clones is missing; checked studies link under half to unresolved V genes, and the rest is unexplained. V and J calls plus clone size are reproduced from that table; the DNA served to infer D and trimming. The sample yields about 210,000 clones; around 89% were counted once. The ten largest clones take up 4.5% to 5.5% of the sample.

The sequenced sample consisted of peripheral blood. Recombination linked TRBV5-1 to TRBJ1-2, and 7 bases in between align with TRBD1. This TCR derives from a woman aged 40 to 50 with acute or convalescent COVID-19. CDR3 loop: CASSFFDGTEGYTF. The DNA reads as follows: TGCGCCAGCAGCTTCTTTGATGGGACAGAAGGCTACACCTTC.